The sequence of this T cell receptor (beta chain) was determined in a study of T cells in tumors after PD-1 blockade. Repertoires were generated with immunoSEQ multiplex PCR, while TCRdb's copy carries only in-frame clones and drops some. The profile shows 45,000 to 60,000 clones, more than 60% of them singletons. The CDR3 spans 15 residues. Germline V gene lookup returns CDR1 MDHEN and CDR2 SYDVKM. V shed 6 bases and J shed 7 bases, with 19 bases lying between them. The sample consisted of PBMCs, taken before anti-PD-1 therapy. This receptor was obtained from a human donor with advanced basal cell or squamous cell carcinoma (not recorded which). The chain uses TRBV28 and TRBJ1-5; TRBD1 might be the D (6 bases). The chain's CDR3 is CASSQRRGASQPQHF. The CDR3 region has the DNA TGTGCCAGCAGCCAAAGGCGGGGGGCTTCGCAGCCCCAGCATTTT.